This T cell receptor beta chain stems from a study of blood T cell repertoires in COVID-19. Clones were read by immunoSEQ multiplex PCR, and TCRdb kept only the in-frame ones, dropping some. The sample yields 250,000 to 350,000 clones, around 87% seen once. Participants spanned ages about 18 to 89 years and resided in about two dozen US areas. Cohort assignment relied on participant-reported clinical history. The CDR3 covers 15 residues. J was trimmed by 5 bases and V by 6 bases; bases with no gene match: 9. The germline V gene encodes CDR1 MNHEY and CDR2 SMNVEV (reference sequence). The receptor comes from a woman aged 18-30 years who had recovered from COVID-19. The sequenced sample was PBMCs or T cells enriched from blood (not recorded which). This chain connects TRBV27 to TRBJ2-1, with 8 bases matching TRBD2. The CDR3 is CASSKTGTRHNEQFF. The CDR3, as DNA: TGTGCCAGCAGCAAGACCGGGACTAGGCACAATGAGCAGTTCTTC.